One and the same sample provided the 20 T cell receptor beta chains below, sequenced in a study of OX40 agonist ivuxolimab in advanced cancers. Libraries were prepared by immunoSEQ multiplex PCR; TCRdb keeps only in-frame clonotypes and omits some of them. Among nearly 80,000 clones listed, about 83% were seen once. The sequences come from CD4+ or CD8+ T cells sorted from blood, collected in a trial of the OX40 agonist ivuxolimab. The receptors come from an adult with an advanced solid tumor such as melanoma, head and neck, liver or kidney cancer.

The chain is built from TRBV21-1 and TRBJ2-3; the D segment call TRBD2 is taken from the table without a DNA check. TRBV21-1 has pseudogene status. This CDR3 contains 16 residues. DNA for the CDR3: TGTGCCAGCAGCAAAATACTAGCGGGGGAAGTAGATACGCAGTATTTT. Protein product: CASSKILAGEVDTQYF.

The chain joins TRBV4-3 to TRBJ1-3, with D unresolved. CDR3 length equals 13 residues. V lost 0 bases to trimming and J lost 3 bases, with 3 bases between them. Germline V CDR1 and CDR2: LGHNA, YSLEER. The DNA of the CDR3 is TGCGCCAGCAGCCAAGAACATGGAAACACCATATATTTT. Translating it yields CASSQEHGNTIYF.

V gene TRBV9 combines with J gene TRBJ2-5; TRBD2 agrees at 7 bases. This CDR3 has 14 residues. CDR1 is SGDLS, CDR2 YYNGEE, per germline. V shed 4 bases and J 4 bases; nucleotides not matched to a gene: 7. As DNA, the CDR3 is TGTGCCAGCAGCCCCCGACTAGCCTCAGAGACCCAGTACTTC. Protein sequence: CASSPRLASETQYF.

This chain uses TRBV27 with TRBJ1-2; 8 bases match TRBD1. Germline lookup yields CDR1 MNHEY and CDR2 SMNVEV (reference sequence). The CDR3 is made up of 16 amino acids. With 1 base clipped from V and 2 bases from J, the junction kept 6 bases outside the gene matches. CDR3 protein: CASSLFAQGGNYGYTF. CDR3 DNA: TGTGCCAGCAGTTTATTTGCACAGGGGGGGAACTATGGCTACACCTTC.

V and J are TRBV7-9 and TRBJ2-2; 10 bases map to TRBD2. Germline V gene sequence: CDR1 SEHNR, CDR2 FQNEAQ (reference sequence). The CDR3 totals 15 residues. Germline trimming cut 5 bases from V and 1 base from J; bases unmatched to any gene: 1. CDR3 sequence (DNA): TGTGCCAGCAGCCGGACTAGCGGGAACACCGGGGAGCTGTTTTTT. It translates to CASSRTSGNTGELFF.

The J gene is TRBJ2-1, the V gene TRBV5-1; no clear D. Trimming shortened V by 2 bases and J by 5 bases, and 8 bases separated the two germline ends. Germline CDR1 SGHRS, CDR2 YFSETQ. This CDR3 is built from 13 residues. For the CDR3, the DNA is TGCGCCAGCAGCTTCGGACGAAACAATGAGCAGTTCTTC. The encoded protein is CASSFGRNNEQFF.

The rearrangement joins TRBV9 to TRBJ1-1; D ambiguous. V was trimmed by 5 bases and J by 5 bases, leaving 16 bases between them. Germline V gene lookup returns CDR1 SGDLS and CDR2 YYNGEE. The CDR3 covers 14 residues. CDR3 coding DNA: TGTGCCAGCAGTCCGAGGGCCGTGGGGACTGAAGCTTTCTTT. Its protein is CASSPRAVGTEAFF.

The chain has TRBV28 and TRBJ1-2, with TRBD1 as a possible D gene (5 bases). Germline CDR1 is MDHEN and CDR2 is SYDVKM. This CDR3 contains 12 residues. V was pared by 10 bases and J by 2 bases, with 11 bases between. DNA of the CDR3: TGTGCCATCGCGGCAGGGAACTATGGCTACACCTTC. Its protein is CAIAAGNYGYTF.

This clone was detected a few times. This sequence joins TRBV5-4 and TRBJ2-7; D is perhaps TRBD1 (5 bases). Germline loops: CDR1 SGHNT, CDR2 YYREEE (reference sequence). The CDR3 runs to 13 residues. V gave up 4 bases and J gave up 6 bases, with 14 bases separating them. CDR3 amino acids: CASSRIGQGEQYF. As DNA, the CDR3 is TGTGCCAGCAGCAGAATCGGACAAGGCGAGCAGTACTTC. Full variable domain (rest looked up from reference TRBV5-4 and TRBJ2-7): ETGVTQSPTHLIKTRGQQVTLRCSSQSGHNTVSWYQQALGQGPQFIFQYYREEENGRGNFPPRFSGLQFPNYSSELNVNALELDDSALYLCASSRIGQGEQYFGPGTRLTVT.

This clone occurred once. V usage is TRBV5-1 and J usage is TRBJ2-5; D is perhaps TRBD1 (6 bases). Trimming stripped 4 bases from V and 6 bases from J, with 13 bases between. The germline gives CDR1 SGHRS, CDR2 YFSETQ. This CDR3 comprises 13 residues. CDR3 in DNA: TGCGCCAGCAGCCTCGAGGGGGTAAAGACCCAGTACTTC. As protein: CASSLEGVKTQYF.

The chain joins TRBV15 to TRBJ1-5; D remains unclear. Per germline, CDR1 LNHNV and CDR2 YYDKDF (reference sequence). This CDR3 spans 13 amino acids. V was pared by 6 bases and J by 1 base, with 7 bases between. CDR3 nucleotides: TGTGCCACCAGGGGTTCGAGCAATCAGCCCCAGCATTTT. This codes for CATRGSSNQPQHF.

This chain's CDR3 is CAIGVVGYEQYF. Here the CDR3 DNA reads TGTGCCATCGGCGTGGTTGGCTACGAGCAGTACTTC. The chain carries TRBV30 and TRBJ2-7; no reliable D call. Germline CDR1 GTSNPN, CDR2 SVGIG (reference sequence). The CDR3 contains 12 residues. Between the trimmed V and J ends, which lost 8 bases and 3 bases, there was a span of 14 bases. The entire variable domain, with the rest obtained from reference TRBV30 and TRBJ2-7, is as follows: SQTIHQWPATLVQPVGSPLSLECTVEGTSNPNLYWYRQAAGRGLQLLFYSVGIGQISSEVPQNLSASRPQDRQFILSSKKLLLSDSGFYLCAIGVVGYEQYFGPGTRLTVT.

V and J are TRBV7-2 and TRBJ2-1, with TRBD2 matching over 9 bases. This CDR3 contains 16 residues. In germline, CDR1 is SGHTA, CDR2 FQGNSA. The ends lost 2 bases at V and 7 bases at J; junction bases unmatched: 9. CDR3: CASSLRLAGARNEQFF. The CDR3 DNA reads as TGTGCCAGCAGCTTAAGGTTAGCGGGGGCAAGGAATGAGCAGTTCTTC.

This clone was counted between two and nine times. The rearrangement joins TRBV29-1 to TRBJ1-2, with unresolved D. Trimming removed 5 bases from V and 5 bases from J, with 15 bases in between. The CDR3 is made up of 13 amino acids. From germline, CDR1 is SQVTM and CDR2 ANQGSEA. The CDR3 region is CSVPKSDRYGYTF. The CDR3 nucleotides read TGCAGCGTTCCCAAATCGGACCGGTATGGCTACACCTTC.

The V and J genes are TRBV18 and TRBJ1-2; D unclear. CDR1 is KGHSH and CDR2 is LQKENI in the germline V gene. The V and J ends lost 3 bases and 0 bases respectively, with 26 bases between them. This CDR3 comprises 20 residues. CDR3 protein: CASSPSYPPGKPVANYGYTF. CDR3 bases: TGTGCCAGCTCACCGTCTTACCCCCCGGGAAAGCCAGTGGCTAACTATGGCTACACCTTC. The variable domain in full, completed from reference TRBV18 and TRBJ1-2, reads NAGVMQNPRHLVRRRGQEARLRCSPMKGHSHVYWYRQLPEEGLKFMVYLQKENIIDESGMPKERFSAEFPKEGPSILRIQQVVRGDSAAYFCASSPSYPPGKPVANYGYTFGSGTRLTVV.

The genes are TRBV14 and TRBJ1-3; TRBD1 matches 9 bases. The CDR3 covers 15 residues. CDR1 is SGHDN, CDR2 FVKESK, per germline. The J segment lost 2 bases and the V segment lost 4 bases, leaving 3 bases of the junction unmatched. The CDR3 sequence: CASSPRTGAGNTIYF. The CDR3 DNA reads TGTGCCAGCAGCCCACGGACAGGGGCTGGAAACACCATATATTTT.

The CDR3: CASSIDQETQYF. For the CDR3, the DNA is TGTGCCAGTAGTATAGATCAAGAGACCCAGTACTTC. The chain employs TRBV19 and TRBJ2-5, with no clear D. CDR1 is LNHDA, CDR2 SQIVND, per germline (reference sequence). This CDR3 region has 12 residues. V lost 0 bases to trimming and J lost 2 bases, with 1 base between them.

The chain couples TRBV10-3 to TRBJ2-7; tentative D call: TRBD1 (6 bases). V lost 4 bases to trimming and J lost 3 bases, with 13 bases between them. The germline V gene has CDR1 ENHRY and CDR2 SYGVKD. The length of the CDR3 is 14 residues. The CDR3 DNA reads TGTGCCATCAGTGGAGACAGGTTCGGCTACGAGCAGTACTTC. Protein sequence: CAISGDRFGYEQYF.

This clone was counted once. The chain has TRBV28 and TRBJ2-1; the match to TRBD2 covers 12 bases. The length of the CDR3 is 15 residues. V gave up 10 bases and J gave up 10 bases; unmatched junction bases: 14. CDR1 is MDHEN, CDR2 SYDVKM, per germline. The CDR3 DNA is TGTGCCATTCTCTCGACTAGCGGGGGCCAGAGGGAGCAGTTCTTC. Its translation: CAILSTSGGQREQFF.

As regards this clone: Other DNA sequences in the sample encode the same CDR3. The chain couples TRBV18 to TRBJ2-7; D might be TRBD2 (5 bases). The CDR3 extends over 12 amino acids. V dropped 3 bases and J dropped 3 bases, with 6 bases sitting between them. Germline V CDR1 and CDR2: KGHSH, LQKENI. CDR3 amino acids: CASSPGSYEQYF. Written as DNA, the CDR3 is TGTGCCAGCTCACCGGGGAGCTACGAGCAGTACTTC.